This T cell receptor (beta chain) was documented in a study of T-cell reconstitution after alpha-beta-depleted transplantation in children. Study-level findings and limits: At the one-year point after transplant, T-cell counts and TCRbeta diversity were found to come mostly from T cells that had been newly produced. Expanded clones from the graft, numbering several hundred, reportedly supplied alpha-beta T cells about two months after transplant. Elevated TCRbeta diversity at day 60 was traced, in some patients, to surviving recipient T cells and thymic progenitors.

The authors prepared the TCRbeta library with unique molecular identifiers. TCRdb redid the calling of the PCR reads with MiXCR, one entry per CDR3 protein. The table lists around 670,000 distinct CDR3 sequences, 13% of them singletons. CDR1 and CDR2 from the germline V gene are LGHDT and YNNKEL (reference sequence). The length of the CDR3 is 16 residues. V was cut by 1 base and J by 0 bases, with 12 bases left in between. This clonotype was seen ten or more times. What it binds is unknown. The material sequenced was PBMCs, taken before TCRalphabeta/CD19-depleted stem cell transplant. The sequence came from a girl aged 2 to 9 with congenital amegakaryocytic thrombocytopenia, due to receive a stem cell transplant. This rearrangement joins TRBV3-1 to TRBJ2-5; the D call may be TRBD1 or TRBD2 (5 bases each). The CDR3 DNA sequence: TGTGCCAGCAGCCAAGGGGGGTGGACGTACCAAGAGACCCAGTACTTC. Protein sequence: CASSQGGWTYQETQYF.